The sample holds one count of the clone carrying this TCR beta chain. Its antigen is still unknown. The entry originates in a study of shared clonotypes between healthy human individuals. Study observations and caveats: Read depth was anticipated to influence clonotype sharing among donors. Naive subsets generally had larger estimated richness than memory subsets.

CD45RO negativity and positive selection for CCR7 defined naive CD8 cells, a population that excluded terminally differentiated effector memory CD45RA+ cells. The CDR3 extends over 16 amino acids. Here immunoSEQ multiplex PCR was the method, and the copy in TCRdb shows in-frame clones only, minus some. The sample shows approximately 2,000,000 clones, about 93% of them seen only once. The chain couples TRBV21-1 to TRBJ2-1; TRBD2, the D gene given by the table, was not confirmed from the DNA. TRBV21-1 is recorded as a pseudogene. Sequencing used naive CD8+ T cells from PBMCs. This TCR was sampled from a young man in good health. Some clones in this sample may be carry-over from other donors' samples. The CDR3 protein is CASSLHLRVSNNEQFF. The DNA of the CDR3 is TGTGCCAGCAGCCTTCACTTGAGGGTCTCCAACAATGAGCAGTTCTTC.